This T cell receptor (beta chain) originates from a study of shared clonotypes between healthy human individuals (dated by TCRdb to 2019 to 2021). Regarding the research as a whole: Two women and a few men aged 18 to 49 years were included in the cohort. Leukapheresis yielded between about 0.85 and 10 billion PBMCs per donor. Different laboratories and diverse techniques were used to prepare libraries and sequence TCR repertoires, to increase sequencing depth and limit assay-specific biases. The study deeply sequenced blood TCR repertoires of about 5 healthy adults to estimate repertoire size and the extent of clonotype sharing between individuals. For each donor, CD4 naive and CD4 memory were each given three plates, CD8 naive was given two plates, and CD8 memory was given one plate.

Remarks on this clone: The clone's antigen remains unknown. No qualities accompany the bases; no much larger clone lies one base away.

The full study reports these points: Naive subsets generally had larger estimated clonotype richness than memory subsets. Pairwise subsampling led to the expectation that sequencing depth would affect the degree of clonotype sharing among donors. Rarefaction of sorted-subset datasets indicated incomplete sequencing despite the large sequencing depth. Because the study included a small number of donors, the genetic and exposure-history diversity represented was limited. Compared with non-shared clonotypes, the clonotypes found in all four sorted-subset donors had higher generation probabilities. Sampling was restricted to blood, and TCR repertoires in tissues likely differ from the TCR repertoires found in blood. Sharing across several donors was observed for around 5% of naive CD4, over 3% of naive CD8, about 2.3% of memory CD4, and less than 0.45% of memory CD8 clonotypes.

Donors were healthy HIV-negative adults with no recently reported acute infections or vaccinations. Every donor was a Caucasian adult living in Nashville, Tennessee, USA. CD4+ T cells were enriched by magnetic negative selection, after which naive cells were positively selected on CD45RA and the negative fraction was taken as the memory subset. After blood collection by leukapheresis, PBMCs were isolated using Ficoll-Histopaque density gradient centrifugation and then cryopreserved in the vapor phase of liquid nitrogen. Purity and quantity of every magnetically sorted T cell population were checked by analytical flow cytometry. Genomic DNA was isolated from each sorted fraction and quantified by UV absorbance on a Nanodrop 2000c. Using the deep immunoSEQ assay, TCR CDR3 regions were amplified from genomic DNA by multiplex PCR. For each cell subset, the extracted genomic DNA was distributed evenly across all wells of several immunoSEQ 96-well plates, and each plate served as one replicate. For sorted subsets, each replicate PCR was loaded with approximately 190 ng genomic DNA, equivalent to about 30,000 T cell genomes. Purified libraries were measured with a Qubit 3.0 fluorometer, size-checked on a Bioanalyzer 2100, and measured again with the KAPA Library Quantification kit. Every immunoSEQ 96-well plate was sequenced on a dedicated single-read 150-cycle Illumina NextSeq 550 flow cell. From the authors' description of their analysis: The immunoSEQ output contained only junctional sequences without quality scores, so filtering could not match that applied to full-length reads. Sequences were annotated with PyIR, a Python wrapper for IgBLAST v1.9, and V/J genes and CDR3 were assigned using IMGT germline references. Reads were removed for weak V/J assignments (E-value above 1e-6), missing CDR3, stop codons, out-of-frame junctions, or ambiguous translated residues. V3J clonotypes were defined as sequences sharing an identical inferred V gene, J gene, and CDR3 amino acid sequence. Percentage overlap between repertoires was computed as shared unique clonotypes divided by the size of the smaller repertoire. Richness of each repertoire was evaluated using RTK rarefaction, the Chao1 estimator, and Recon v2.1 estimates of unobserved clonotypes. OLGA was used to compute generation probabilities for all TCRbeta clonotypes that the gDNA method yielded from a few donors. In TCRdb, the immuneACCESS table is reduced to in-frame sequences with V and J assigned. These tables do not hold every clone; where another copy was compared, an unresolved V gene accounts for under half, and the others remain unexplained. V, J and clone size were drawn from that table, and D and trimming were deduced from the DNA. The sample records about 2,500,000 clones, around 94% of which are singletons. The top ten hold roughly 0.13% of the sample.

Sequencing was done on a sample of naive CD4+ T cells sorted from blood. The cell subset or site label for this specimen denotes: CD45RA+ positively selected. The sequence derives from a man in his late teens or twenties in good health.

The CDR3 is CASSGPPPSGANVLTF. The DNA sequence follows: TGTGCCAGCAGTGGACCCCCTCCCTCTGGGGCCAACGTCCTGACTTTC. Recombination linked TRBV6-1 to TRBJ2-6; the D gene cannot be named for sure. CDR1 and CDR2, per the germline V gene, are MNHNS and SASEGT. V sheds 4 bases and J sheds 0 bases, leaving 10 bases between their ends. The CDR3, from cysteine to phenylalanine, totals 16 residues. The kept DNA is CDR3 alone, 48 bases in frame from the first base.